The source of this T cell receptor (beta chain) is a study of cytomegalovirus exposure and HLA in healthy donors listed by TCRdb under 2017. General notes on the study: An earlier analysis of approximately 640 of the donors reported about 290 Gb of sequence data and approximately 110 million unique TCR beta sequences from around 200 million T cells. A separate validation cohort of some 130 different subjects was used in addition to the roughly 700-subject first cohort. All discovery cohort repertoires had been generated on a single sequencing platform. Typing coverage differed by locus: A, B, C, DRB1 and DQB1 were typed in roughly 620-640 donors, DQA1 in 500 to 550, DPA1 in over 600, and DPB1 in about 450. To predict cytomegalovirus infection status, the study brought together high-throughput TCR immunosequencing, statistical association of individual TCRs with disease status, and machine learning. The aim of the study was to test whether cataloging public T cell receptors could identify signatures of past pathogen exposure. An earlier analysis of approximately 640 of the donors applied high-throughput TCR beta sequencing to assess whether each TCR beta V gene segment acted as functional or pseudogenic. Among 300 to 450 genotyped donors of the cohort, an average of approximately 240,000 unique TCR beta nucleotide sequences were sequenced per donor, about a sixth of them non-productive. Donor age, sex, ethnicity and CMV serostatus were compiled together with the repertoire data. HLA typing included class I and class II loci at four-digit resolution. The T cell repertoires of roughly 660 subjects were profiled by immunosequencing and related to cytomegalovirus serostatus. Of the approximately 400 genotyped donors, 65% to 90% were placed in the genetic ancestry cluster associated with self-reported Caucasian donors. A later analysis re-examined previously published TCR beta repertoires from roughly 720 donors and added high-resolution HLA genotyping to investigate patterns of TCR occurrence. Several DR-DQ haplotypes were treated as single units for association and clustering because of strong linkage in the cohort. Roughly 300 gigabases of sequencing data and tens of millions of unique TCR sequences were included in an early release covering roughly 700 HLA-typed donors. Genome-wide SNP genotypes for about 55% of the roughly 670 donors were used in a later genetic analysis, which treated that subset as a discovery cohort. Rather than drawing on any new phenotypic data, the later analysis identified candidate immune exposures from TCR beta sequences and the way those sequences occurred across donors. The study at large found these results: The sequencing pipeline was judged likely to have produced a cluster of highly shared sequence variants as a technical artifact. Specific HLA alleles were associated with around 18,000 TCR beta sequences at a false discovery rate of 0.05 in a later analysis. Because some donors lacked HLA typing at each locus, the association tests relied only on the typed subset. A later analysis found that HLA-associated TCR beta chains were more clonally expanded and had lower generation probabilities than equally common non-associated chains. CMV serostatus was the only immune exposure information available for the cohort. The cohort was sequenced for TCR beta chains only, and without alpha or paired-chain data the features that could be detected were limited. Strong co-occurrence of HLA alleles, especially DR and DQ, made assigning TCR associations to individual alleles difficult. A total of about 150 TCR beta chains were listed by the study as associated with cytomegalovirus. Roughly 15 rarely observed V segments, including chromosome 9 orphons, were excluded from the earlier analysis of just under 600 of the donors because counts were too low. Linkage disequilibrium might explain the correlated functional status among segregating V segments, but an unknown experimental factor could not be ruled out. A later analysis reported that several top co-occurrence clusters appeared linked to parvovirus B19, influenza, CMV and Epstein-Barr virus. Most CMV-associated TCR beta chains appeared to be HLA-restricted in a later analysis, and the HLA associations seemed to be driven largely by CMV exposure. The presence/absence analyses assumed that sequencing depth was roughly uniform across donors, and that assumption may not be true. A further reported finding was that TCR beta sequences accurately predicted the HLA-A and HLA-B alleles for most subjects in the first cohort. The authors suggested that the approach could potentially be extended to other disease states and immunological phenotypes. In a later genetic analysis, fewer N-insertions in productive TCRs were reported among donors in an Asian-associated ancestry cluster than the roughly 700-donor mean. In a later genetic analysis, a missense DCLRE1C variant was associated with V-gene and J-gene trimming of TCR beta chains, and the association was replicated in an independent cohort. While some public TCRs were present in many individuals, most TCR sequences turned up only very rarely across donors. In an earlier analysis of more than 450 of the donors, most TCR beta V segments were observed in productive rearrangements about 87% or about 30% of the time, broadly matching IMGT annotations. In both the original and validation cohorts, the classifier was reported to diagnose cytomegalovirus status with high specificity and sensitivity. A later analysis found that TCR association rates varied across HLA loci, with DRB1 alleles showing the most associated TCRs and HLA-C alleles the fewest. Some IMGT-functional V segments, including TRBV6-2 and TRBV6-3, could not be distinguished by the 87-base-pair reads and were therefore excluded. In vitro tests confirmed that three of the cytomegalovirus-associated TCR beta chains recognize cytomegalovirus antigens.

The cohort consisted of 600 or so healthy bone marrow donors. At the time of sampling, every cohort member was nominally healthy, though immune exposures that went unrecorded were likely present. The donor was CMV seropositive and was included in the group of 289 seropositive cohort members. A peripheral blood sample was collected from each donor, and TCR beta sequencing was performed on peripheral blood mononuclear cells. The Qiagen DNeasy Blood Extraction Kit was used to extract genomic DNA from the blood cell samples. Library construction relied on the immunoSEQ multiplex PCR assay. A mixture of 60 forward primers for TCR Vbeta segments and 13 reverse primers for TCR Jbeta segments was used in the multiplex PCR. The CDR3 region of rearranged TCR beta genes was amplified from genomic DNA by a multiplex PCR assay. The amplified TCR beta libraries were sequenced on the Illumina HiSeq System as 87-base-pair reads. As for how the authors treated the data: A later analysis counted 75 million to 100 million unique TCR beta chains across the 666 repertoires, and about 10 million of these chains were shared by at least two donors. A nearest-neighbor algorithm error-corrected the raw reads and collapsed the reads into unique sequences, merging closely related sequences to remove PCR and sequencing errors. CDR3 sequences were aligned to IMGT reference sequences to assign V, D and J gene segments. For a sequence to be retained, a match of at least six nucleotides was required to both a V gene segment and a J gene segment. A rearrangement counted as productive if the CDR3 had no stop codons and remained in frame with V and J, and every other rearrangement counted as non-productive. Following IMGT convention, CDR3 was defined as the stretch from the second conserved V-encoded cysteine up to the conserved J-encoded phenylalanine. Sequences without an unambiguous match to a single V gene segment were excluded from the earlier analysis of about 600 of the donors. In an earlier analysis of some 590 of the donors, a V segment was called functional when productive rearrangements were above 56.7%, and segregating when the standard deviation between donors exceeded 5%. A statistical classification framework was developed to diagnose cytomegalovirus status using the catalog of TCR beta chain sequences. In a later analysis, V and J genes were assigned by comparing TCR nucleotide sequences against IMGT/GENE-DB human TR gene sequences. A later analysis assigned CDR3 sequences and most-parsimonious VDJ recombination scenarios with the TCRdist pipeline. A later analysis defined each TCR beta chain by its CDR3 amino acid sequence plus V-gene family, and excluded reads lacking a unique V-gene family. In a later analysis, some 600 highly shared, low-generation-probability nucleotide sequences were removed to address suspected cross-contamination and a sequencing artifact. In a later analysis, a clonal expansion index for each public chain was calculated from normalized within-repertoire ranks of inferred template counts. A later analysis computed generation probabilities with a VDJ recombination model fitted to out-of-frame rearrangements, and checked the results against IGoR. In a later analysis, TCR-TCR, TCR-HLA and TCR-CMV co-occurrence was scored with hypergeometric tests, and a repertoire-size bias correction was applied to TCR pairs. A later analysis estimated false discovery rates by permuting HLA or CMV assignments 20 times. In a later analysis, co-occurring TCRs were grouped using DBSCAN, with TCRdist sequence similarity added in when clustering inside HLA-allele-positive subsets. For co-occurrence clustering, repertoires with fewer than 30,000 or more than 120,000 public chains were excluded, along with several repertoires with anomalous nucleotide sharing. Held by TCRdb, this immuneACCESS table contains in-frame sequences only and omits some clones. Under half of the omission traces to an unresolved V gene where checked; the cause of the rest is unknown. That table is the source of V, J and clone size, and D and trimming were worked out from the DNA. This sample is represented by around 190,000 clones; roughly 86% of them were singletons. Roughly 3.1% of the sample is in the top ten clones.

Its CDR3 holds 13 amino acids, cysteine through phenylalanine. Only the CDR3 DNA is retained, 39 bases long and in frame from the first base. Looking up the germline V gene yields CDR1 SGHTA and CDR2 FQGNSA. Relative to germline, V is missing 5 bases and J is missing 4 bases, with 4 bases of the junction outside any gene match. Concerning this clone: Its recognized antigen is unknown. Base-call qualities are not available, and no considerably larger clone is one nucleotide away.

The chain employs TRBV7-2 and TRBJ2-5, and TRBD1 aligns with 7 junction nucleotides. The receptor was isolated from a man aged 35 to 55 in good health and CMV-seropositive. The sequenced material came from PBMCs. The DNA sequence reads TGTGCCAGCAGCCAGGGACAGATAGAGACCCAGTACTTC. It encodes CASSQGQIETQYF.